A single sample is the source of the 26 T cell receptor beta chains below, sequenced in a study of PD-1 blockade in classical Hodgkin lymphoma (dated by TCRdb to 2018 to 2021). Taken with the paper, the label for time point translates to: cycle 4 day 1 (C4D1), after around six weeks of nivolumab. Relapse after autologous stem cell transplantation had occurred in all trial patients, and cohorts A, B and C were distinguished by prior brentuximab vedotin exposure. Magnetic negative selection with a Miltenyi CD4+ T cell isolation kit was used to purify CD4+ T cells from thawed PBMCs. Libraries were built with the immunoSEQ multiplex PCR assay. Drawn from immuneACCESS, this table holds only the in-frame rearrangements with V and J called that TCRdb kept. Clones are partly lost; checked studies trace under half to an unresolved V gene and leave the rest unexplained. The sample contains around 30,000 clones, about 85% of them found a single time. The ten most abundant clones make up 0.4% to 0.5% of the sample.

This specimen consisted of CD4+ T cells from blood, obtained before the fourth cycle of nivolumab. Every receptor here comes from a human donor with classical Hodgkin lymphoma.

This chain links TRBV7-2 with TRBJ2-7, with TRBD2 as a possible D gene (6 bases). Trimming shortened V by 1 base and J by 1 base, and 8 bases separated the two germline ends. The CDR3 contains 14 residues. The germline CDR1 and CDR2 sequences are SGHTA and FQGNSA. The CDR3 here is CASSLEGLSYEQYF. CDR3 coding DNA: TGTGCCAGCAGCTTAGAGGGACTTTCCTACGAGCAGTACTTC.

This chain uses TRBV19 with TRBJ2-1; either TRBD1 or TRBD2 may supply D (7 bases each). Deletions cut 9 bases from V and 4 bases from J, with 19 bases between. In germline, CDR1 is LNHDA, CDR2 SQIVND (reference sequence). CDR3 size: 15 residues. In DNA, the CDR3 is TGTGCCAGCCAGCAGGGGGGGGCGCGTTACAATGAGCAGTTCTTC. The encoded protein is CASQQGGARYNEQFF.

The chain employs TRBV5-1 and TRBJ2-3, with D perhaps TRBD1 (5 bases). This CDR3 region has 13 residues. Germline loops: CDR1 SGHRS, CDR2 YFSETQ. Trimming removed 0 bases at V and 6 bases at J, with 8 bases between. CDR3 residues: CASSLEGADTQYF. CDR3 DNA: TGCGCCAGCAGCTTGGAAGGGGCCGATACGCAGTATTTT. Drawing the rest from reference TRBV5-1 and TRBJ2-3, the complete variable domain is KAGVTQTPRYLIKTRGQQVTLSCSPISGHRSVSWYQQTPGQGLQFLFEYFSETQRNKGNFPGRFSGRQFSNSRSEMNVSTLELGDSALYLCASSLEGADTQYFGPGTRLTVL.

The chain joins TRBV28 to TRBJ2-3; D is possibly TRBD1 (6 bases). The CDR3 is 13 amino acids. V shed 5 bases and J shed 8 bases, with 14 bases lying between them. Germline assignment: CDR1 MDHEN and CDR2 SYDVKM. CDR3 amino acids: CASSGVGAGTQYF. The CDR3 DNA sequence: TGTGCCAGCAGTGGCGTGGGGGCGGGTACGCAGTATTTT.

V is TRBV11-2 and J is TRBJ2-1, with D tentatively TRBD2 (5 bases). V lost 3 bases and J 9 bases, leaving 12 bases between the germline ends. This CDR3 has 13 residues. Germline loops: CDR1 SGHAT, CDR2 FQNNGV. CDR3 amino acids: CASSFRSGGEQFF. The CDR3 DNA reads as TGTGCCAGCAGCTTCCGATCCGGAGGTGAGCAGTTCTTC. Looking up the rest from reference TRBV11-2 and TRBJ2-1 gives the full variable domain: EAGVAQSPRYKIIEKRQSVAFWCNPISGHATLYWYQQILGQGPKLLIQFQNNGVVDDSQLPKDRFSAERLKGVDSTLKIQPAKLEDSAVYLCASSFRSGGEQFFGPGTRLTVL.

This chain joins TRBV28 and TRBJ1-1; tentative D call: TRBD1 (6 bases). Between the trimmed V and J ends, which lost 6 bases and 3 bases, there was a span of 8 bases. The CDR3 has 12 residues. CDR1 is MDHEN and CDR2 is SYDVKM in the germline V gene. CDR3 in amino acids: CASSSGDTEAFF. DNA of the CDR3: TGTGCCAGCAGCTCAGGGGACACTGAAGCTTTCTTT. The full variable domain, with the rest looked up from reference TRBV28 and TRBJ1-1, is DVKVTQSSRYLVKRTGEKVFLECVQDMDHENMFWYRQDPGLGLRLIYFSYDVKMKEKGDIPEGYSVSREKKERFSLILESASTNQTSMYLCASSSGDTEAFFGQGTRLTVV.

As concerns this clone: The junction departs from germline at one end; a sequencing error may be responsible. The J gene is TRBJ2-6, the V gene TRBV5-8; D ambiguous. CDR3 length: 15 amino acids. CDR1 is SGHTS and CDR2 is YDEGEE in the germline V gene. The CDR3 DNA follows: TGTGCCAGCAGCTTCCTGCAGTCTGTGGCCAACGTCCTGACTTTC. Its protein product is CASSFLQSVANVLTF.

This sequence joins TRBV11-2 and TRBJ2-7; D is uncertain. From germline, CDR1 is SGHAT and CDR2 FQNNGV. CDR3 length equals 14 residues. Trimming cost V 3 bases and J 3 bases, with 12 bases left between them. CDR3 sequence reads: CASSFQTLSYEQYF. The CDR3 coding sequence is TGTGCCAGCAGCTTTCAGACACTGAGCTACGAGCAGTACTTC.

A single count supports this clone. This chain joins TRBV5-4 and TRBJ2-1, with D possibly matching TRBD2 (5 bases). CDR3 size: 16 residues. Germline V gives CDR1 SGHNT, CDR2 YYREEE (reference sequence). V shed 4 bases and J shed 7 bases, with 21 bases lying between them. The CDR3 bases are TGTGCCAGCAGCGGGCCTACTAGAAGGTTGGGTAATGAGCAGTTCTTC. Translating it yields CASSGPTRRLGNEQFF. Complete variable domain (other parts from reference TRBV5-4 and TRBJ2-1): ETGVTQSPTHLIKTRGQQVTLRCSSQSGHNTVSWYQQALGQGPQFIFQYYREEENGRGNFPPRFSGLQFPNYSSELNVNALELDDSALYLCASSGPTRRLGNEQFFGPGTRLTVL.

This chain connects TRBV28 to TRBJ2-5; D not certain. The V gene's germline CDR1 is MDHEN and CDR2 SYDVKM. V lost 4 bases, J lost 2 bases, and 8 bases lay in between. The CDR3 has 13 residues. CDR3 sequence reads: CASSSRLQETQYF. The CDR3 DNA is TGTGCCAGCAGTTCTCGACTTCAAGAGACCCAGTACTTC.

Only a few counts were recorded for this clone. The chain couples TRBV19 to TRBJ2-3; 8 nucleotides align to TRBD1. This CDR3 comprises 16 residues. The ends lost 5 bases at V and 6 bases at J; junction bases unmatched: 13. Germline CDR1 is LNHDA and CDR2 is SQIVND (reference sequence). The CDR3 region is CASSPGLLTGGDTQYF. The CDR3 region has the DNA TGTGCCAGTAGTCCGGGACTCCTCACAGGGGGGGATACGCAGTATTTT.

In DNA, the CDR3 is TGTGCCAGCTCACACGGGGGCACTGAAGCTTTCTTT. It translates to CASSHGGTEAFF. The chain links TRBV18 to TRBJ1-1; tentative D call: TRBD1 (5 bases). Germline CDR1 reads KGHSH; CDR2 reads LQKENI. Trimming pared 4 bases from V and 4 bases from J, leaving 7 bases between. CDR3 size: 12 residues.

CDR3 loop: CASSEDRSLTYEQYF. The CDR3 DNA reads as TGCGCCAGCAGCGAGGACAGGTCCCTAACCTACGAGCAGTACTTC. The genes are TRBV10-1 and TRBJ2-7; TRBD1 matches at 7 bases. CDR3 size: 15 residues. The junction had 10 bases not matched to a gene; V was cut back by 6 bases and J by 2 bases. Germline CDR1 reads WNHNN; CDR2 reads SYGVQD (reference sequence).

The chain has TRBV11-2 and TRBJ2-2, with a tentative D call TRBD2 (5 bases). The CDR3 runs 14 residues. Per the germline V gene, CDR1 is SGHAT and CDR2 is FQNNGV. Between the trimmed V and J ends, which lost 5 bases and 5 bases, there was a span of 12 bases. CDR3 in amino acids: CASSPGSGTGELFF. The CDR3 DNA follows: TGTGCCAGCAGCCCTGGGTCGGGGACCGGGGAGCTGTTTTTT.

The chain carries TRBV5-1 and TRBJ2-3; tentative D call: TRBD2 (7 bases). In germline, CDR1 is SGHRS, CDR2 YFSETQ. V was clipped by 6 bases and J by 6 bases, with 11 bases between them. CDR3 size: 12 residues. The CDR3 region has the DNA TGCGCCAGCAAGGGGGGGCGGGATACGCAGTATTTT. Its translation: CASKGGRDTQYF.

This chain joins TRBV18 and TRBJ2-1; 16 bases map to TRBD2. Germline CDR1 is KGHSH and CDR2 is LQKENI. The J segment lost 1 base and the V segment lost 1 base, leaving 7 bases of the junction unmatched. The CDR3 has 20 amino acids. The CDR3 reads CASSPLVGLAGGRSYNEQFF. CDR3 nucleotide sequence: TGTGCCAGCTCACCACTCGTGGGACTAGCGGGAGGGCGATCCTACAATGAGCAGTTCTTC.

V is TRBV19 and J is TRBJ2-2; D call uncertain. The CDR3 consists of 13 residues. Trimming cost V 7 bases and J 2 bases, with 8 bases left between them. Germline CDR1 LNHDA, CDR2 SQIVND (reference sequence). The CDR3 protein is CASKGLNTGELFF. CDR3 bases: TGTGCCAGTAAAGGGCTAAACACCGGGGAGCTGTTTTTT. The entire variable domain, with the rest obtained from reference TRBV19 and TRBJ2-2, is as follows: DGGITQSPKYLFRKEGQNVTLSCEQNLNHDAMYWYRQDPGQGLRLIYYSQIVNDFQKGDIAEGYSVSREKKESFPLTVTSAQKNPTAFYLCASKGLNTGELFFGEGSRLTVL.

This rearrangement joins TRBV7-9 to TRBJ2-7; perhaps TRBD1 as D (6 bases). Germline CDR1 is SEHNR and CDR2 is FQNEAQ (reference sequence). Trimming removed 6 bases at V and 4 bases at J, with 13 bases between. This CDR3 region has 13 residues. CDR3 residues: CASSSQQGYEQYF. The DNA for the CDR3 is TGTGCCAGCAGTTCACAACAGGGATACGAGCAGTACTTC. The variable domain in full, completed from reference TRBV7-9 and TRBJ2-7, reads DTGVSQNPRHKITKRGQNVTFRCDPISEHNRLYWYRQTLGQGPEFLTYFQNEAQLEKSRLLSDRFSAERPKGSFSTLEIQRTEQGDSAMYLCASSSQQGYEQYFGPGTRLTVT.

This chain connects TRBV27 to TRBJ1-5, with a possible D match to TRBD1 (5 bases). The V gene's germline CDR1 is MNHEY and CDR2 SMNVEV (reference sequence). Deletions cut 6 bases from V and 0 bases from J, with 18 bases between. The CDR3 has 17 amino acids. CDR3 amino acids: CASRRSGTPNSNQPQHF. The DNA for the CDR3 is TGTGCCAGCAGAAGATCAGGGACCCCGAATAGCAATCAGCCCCAGCATTTT.

The rearrangement links TRBV7-9 to TRBJ1-2, with D possibly TRBD1 on 6 matching bases. Trimming took off 4 bases at V and 8 bases at J, with 17 bases between the two ends. CDR1 SEHNR and CDR2 FQNEAQ come from the germline V gene (reference sequence). This CDR3 has 14 amino acids. The CDR3 protein is CASSWEGTLGGYTF. CDR3 DNA sequence: TGTGCCAGCAGCTGGGAGGGGACACTCGGGGGCTACACCTTC.

The chain uses TRBV10-1 and TRBJ2-3; unclear D gene. Trimming stripped 3 bases from V and 2 bases from J, with 6 bases between. The length of the CDR3 is 13 residues. Germline V lookup: CDR1 WNHNN, CDR2 SYGVQD (reference sequence). The CDR3 coding sequence is TGCGCCAGCAGTGATAGGAACACAGATACGCAGTATTTT. Protein sequence: CASSDRNTDTQYF.

The rearrangement joins TRBV28 to TRBJ2-3, with 8 nucleotides matching TRBD2. This CDR3 has 15 residues. The J segment lost 4 bases and the V segment lost 7 bases, leaving 10 bases of the junction unmatched. The V gene's germline CDR1 is MDHEN and CDR2 SYDVKM. This CDR3 reads CASKQRELKSDTQYF. CDR3 DNA sequence: TGTGCCAGCAAACAGCGGGAGCTAAAGTCAGATACGCAGTATTTT. Together with reference TRBV28 and TRBJ2-3, the CDR3 gives the full variable domain: DVKVTQSSRYLVKRTGEKVFLECVQDMDHENMFWYRQDPGLGLRLIYFSYDVKMKEKGDIPEGYSVSREKKERFSLILESASTNQTSMYLCASKQRELKSDTQYFGPGTRLTVL.

The V call is TRBV6-1, the J call TRBJ1-2, with 7 bases that match TRBD1. The CDR3 is 14 residues long. CDR1 and CDR2 (germline): MNHNS, SASEGT. With 1 base clipped from V and 7 bases from J, the junction kept 6 bases outside the gene matches. DNA of the CDR3: TGTGCCAGCAGTGAAGAAGGGGGCATAGGTGGCTACACCTTC. Amino acids: CASSEEGGIGGYTF.

The chain couples TRBV6-5 to TRBJ2-1; 8 bases align to TRBD1. Looked up from germline, CDR1 is MNHEY and CDR2 is SVGAGI. This CDR3 region has 15 residues. With V trimmed by 4 bases and J by 4 bases, 6 bases remained unmatched. The CDR3 protein is CASSFHRGFYNEQFF. In DNA, the CDR3 is TGTGCCAGCAGTTTTCACAGGGGGTTTTACAATGAGCAGTTCTTC.

This chain joins TRBV7-9 and TRBJ2-1; perhaps D is TRBD1 or TRBD2 (5 bases each). V was cut by 5 bases and J by 14 bases, with 22 bases left in between. Germline V CDR1 and CDR2: SEHNR, FQNEAQ (reference sequence). The CDR3 covers 14 residues. CDR3 coding DNA: TGTGCCAGCAGCACCAGCCGGGGCCCAGCCGTCGAGTTCTTC. Protein sequence: CASSTSRGPAVEFF.

V is TRBV10-3 and J is TRBJ2-7, with D tentatively TRBD1 (6 bases). This CDR3 is 15 amino acids long. Per the germline V gene, CDR1 is ENHRY and CDR2 is SYGVKD. V lost 10 bases and J lost 6, with 25 bases in between. This CDR3 is CATKSTGTLIGEQYF. CDR3 bases: TGTGCCACCAAGTCTACAGGGACACTGATCGGCGAGCAGTACTTC.